This T cell receptor beta chain was recorded in a study of cytomegalovirus exposure and HLA in healthy donors. General study points: Per published reports, the classifier diagnosed cytomegalovirus status with high specificity and sensitivity. V- and J-gene trimming in TCR beta was tied to a missense DCLRE1C variant by an analysis performed later. Investigators reported more than 150 TCR beta chains as tied to cytomegalovirus.

Notes on this clone: Antigen specificity is unknown.

CDR1 and CDR2 (germline): SGHAT, FQNNGV. The CDR3 is made up of 15 amino acids. Trimming left V 0 bases short and J 4 bases short, with 12 bases between. Amplification used 60 Vbeta primers and 13 Jbeta primers. As originally analysed: An analysis performed later counted roughly 79 million unique TCR beta chains (around 11 million of them shared). Profiled with immunoSEQ multiplex PCR; TCRdb holds only in-frame clones, not every one. The V and J calls and clone size are taken from that table; D and trimming were inferred from the DNA. The sample holds under 200,000 clones; about 12% are singletons and the top ten take 7.8%.

V gene TRBV11-2 combines with J gene TRBJ2-5, with D perhaps TRBD2 (5 bases). The source of this sequence is a man aged 50-60 years in good health and CMV-seropositive. Sequencing used PBMCs. The chain's CDR3 is CASSLESGWGETQYF. The CDR3 coding sequence is TGTGCCAGCAGCTTAGAATCGGGGTGGGGAGAGACCCAGTACTTC.